Shown below are 12 T cell receptor beta chains from a single sample sequenced in a study of blood T cells in healthy people across ages. The authors ran a second PCR of about 7 to 11 cycles using a sample-barcoded 5' primer and a J-beta primer mix. TCRdb ran MiXCR on the 5' RACE reads and lists one entry per CDR3 protein. The sample holds under 2,000,000 distinct CDR3 sequences; approximately 50% are singletons and the top ten take over 2%. Source material: blood. Every receptor here comes from a woman aged 40 to 49 in good health.

This clonotype has a single count. Germline and junction disagree at one end, which may indicate a read error. The chain uses TRBV20-1 and TRBJ2-3, with no clear D. The V gene's germline CDR1 is DFQATT and CDR2 SNEGSKA (reference sequence). CDR3 length: 16 amino acids. In DNA form, the CDR3 reads TGCAGTGCTAGCCCCGAGGATTACACAGACACAGATATGCAGTATTTT. Translating it yields CSASPEDYTDTDMQYF.

The chain employs TRBV9 and TRBJ2-7; 7 bases are shared with TRBD1. The J call could be wrong; TRBJ2-5 is a better fit for the DNA end. Looked up from germline, CDR1 is SGDLS and CDR2 is YYNGEE. This CDR3 contains 16 residues. Here the CDR3 DNA reads TGTGCCAGCAGCCCCCGGGACAGTGTGGCGATAGAGACCCAGTACTTC. Its protein is CASSPRDSVAIETQYF.

The chain uses TRBV20-1 and TRBJ1-5; D may be TRBD1 (6 bases). Germline values: CDR1 DFQATT, CDR2 SNEGSKA (reference sequence). The V end lost 6 bases, the J end lost 4 bases, and 16 bases lay between the germline ends. This CDR3 region has 14 residues. The CDR3 spells CSAVSQGKNQPQHF. The CDR3 region has the DNA TGCAGTGCAGTGTCACAGGGAAAAAATCAGCCCCAGCATTTT.

This rearrangement joins TRBV20-1 to TRBJ1-1, with no clear D. The ends were cut back, 4 bases at V and 1 base at J, with 4 bases in the middle. The V gene's germline CDR1 is DFQATT and CDR2 SNEGSKA (reference sequence). There are 11 residues in the CDR3. In nucleotides, the CDR3 is TGCAGTGCTATGTCGAACACTGAAGCTTTCTTT. Protein product: CSAMSNTEAFF.

This chain uses TRBV20-1 with TRBJ2-3, with 10 nucleotides matching TRBD2. The CDR3 covers 16 residues. V was pared by 3 bases and J by 2 bases, with 8 bases of the junction left unmatched. Germline lookup yields CDR1 DFQATT and CDR2 SNEGSKA (reference sequence). The CDR3 here is CSASLSSGGLTDTQYF. The DNA for the CDR3 is TGCAGTGCTAGTTTGAGTAGCGGGGGGCTCACAGATACGCAGTATTTT.

The genes are TRBV28 and TRBJ2-7, with 15 nucleotides matching TRBD2. Trimming at V came to 11 bases and at J to 7 bases, leaving 21 bases not matched to a gene. The CDR3 is 18 residues long. Germline V gene lookup returns CDR1 MDHEN and CDR2 SYDVKM. CDR3 coding DNA: TGTGCCGCCTCCAGGGGGACTAGCGGGGGGCTTGCTGTCCGGGAGCAGTACTTC. Translated, it gives CAASRGTSGGLAVREQYF.

In its sample, this clonotype was seen a few times. CDR3 bases: TGTGCCAGCAGCTTAGGTGGGGATGGTGGCTACACCTTC. Amino acid sequence: CASSLGGDGGYTF. This chain links TRBV7-9 with TRBJ1-2; D unclear. The CDR3 runs 13 residues. Trimming pared 1 base from V and 7 bases from J, leaving 10 bases between. Germline V CDR1 and CDR2: SEHNR, FQNEAQ (reference sequence).

CDR3 sequence reads: CASSWDGTDQETQYF. For the CDR3, the DNA is TGCGCCAGCAGCTGGGACGGGACAGACCAAGAGACCCAGTACTTC. The rearrangement joins TRBV5-1 to TRBJ2-5; the match to TRBD1 covers 7 bases. Germline V gene sequence: CDR1 SGHRS, CDR2 YFSETQ. The CDR3 spans 15 residues. With V trimmed by 3 bases and J by 0 bases, 5 bases remained unmatched.

This chain connects TRBV6-1 to TRBJ2-5, with 7 bases identical to TRBD2. The CDR3 is 16 residues long. With 7 bases clipped from V and 5 bases from J, the junction kept 16 bases outside the gene matches. Germline values: CDR1 MNHNS, CDR2 SASEGT. CDR3 coding DNA: TGTGCCAGCATGGCCCCTTGGCGGGGGAGAGGGGAGACCCAGTACTTC. Translating gives CASMAPWRGRGETQYF.

The genes are TRBV20-1 and TRBJ2-4; a weak D match, TRBD1 (5 bases). The CDR3 loop spans 14 amino acids. V was cut by 0 bases and J by 0 bases, with 6 bases left in between. Germline CDR1 DFQATT, CDR2 SNEGSKA (reference sequence). The CDR3 loop reads CSAREGLAKNIQYF. The CDR3 coding sequence is TGCAGTGCTAGAGAGGGGCTAGCCAAAAACATTCAGTACTTC.

CDR3: CASKVGGADYGYTF. The DNA of the CDR3 is TGTGCCAGCAAGGTGGGGGGGGCTGACTATGGCTACACCTTC. V usage is TRBV7-2 and J usage is TRBJ1-2, with D perhaps matching TRBD1 (6 bases). Trimming took off 7 bases at V and 3 bases at J, with 15 bases between the two ends. CDR1 SGHTA and CDR2 FQGNSA come from the germline V gene. This CDR3 spans 14 amino acids. The full variable domain, completed using reference TRBV7-2 and TRBJ1-2, is GAGVSQSPSNKVTEKGKDVELRCDPISGHTALYWYRQSLGQGLEFLIYFQGNSAPDKSGLPSDRFSAERTGGSVSTLTIQRTQQEDSAVYLCASKVGGADYGYTFGSGTRLTVV.

V and J are TRBV20-1 and TRBJ1-2, with no clear D. There are 14 residues in the CDR3. Germline V gene lookup returns CDR1 DFQATT and CDR2 SNEGSKA (reference sequence). V was cut by 0 bases and J by 5 bases, with 13 bases left in between. CDR3 nucleotide sequence: TGCAGTGCTAGAGATCAAGAGGTTGTGTATGGCTACACCTTC. Its translation is CSARDQEVVYGYTF.